Described below is a single T cell receptor beta chain sequence and its context. Its antigen remains unidentified. This sample was taken from a study of shared clonotypes between healthy human individuals. Measured with immunoSEQ multiplex PCR; TCRdb has only the in-frame clones, and not every one. The data hold some 660,000 clones, with around 73% observed a single time. General study points: Clonotypes shared by all four donors outscored non-shared clonotypes in generation probability. Estimated richness was generally greater in naive than memory subsets.

This CDR3 is built from 16 residues. In germline, CDR1 is SGHRS, CDR2 YFSETQ. The J segment lost 6 bases and the V segment lost 0 bases, leaving 11 bases of the junction unmatched. The receptor was derived from a young woman in good health. Specimen: memory CD4+ T cells sorted from blood. Documented subset: CD45RA-negative fraction. The chain employs TRBV5-1 and TRBJ2-7; 8 positions match TRBD2. CDR3 sequence reads: CASSLEALADGREQYF. The CDR3 DNA is TGCGCCAGCAGCTTGGAAGCACTAGCGGATGGGCGCGAGCAGTACTTC. The full variable domain, its missing parts supplied by reference TRBV5-1 and TRBJ2-7, is KAGVTQTPRYLIKTRGQQVTLSCSPISGHRSVSWYQQTPGQGLQFLFEYFSETQRNKGNFPGRFSGRQFSNSRSEMNVSTLELGDSALYLCASSLEALADGREQYFGPGTRLTVT.